Listed below are T cell receptor beta chains from one sample, sequenced in a study of PD-1 blockade in classical Hodgkin lymphoma. The repertoire was sequenced with immunoSEQ multiplex PCR; TCRdb's copy has only in-frame clones and lacks some. The data hold 95,000 to 120,000 clones, with 80% to 90% observed a single time. The material was peripheral blood mononuclear cells (PBMCs), obtained before the second cycle of nivolumab. These receptor sequences come from a human donor with classical Hodgkin lymphoma. The CDR3 runs from the conserved cysteine through the conserved F or W. D genes are given only for firm matches. Part of the rows lack a size; the others show once, few, many or a class for expanded clones.

d_call	j_call	clone_size	v_call	cdr3_aa	cdr3_nt
TRBD1	TRBJ1-3	NA	TRBV6-1	CASSQTGGGNTIYF	TGTGCCAGCAGTCAAACAGGGGGGGGAAACACCATATATTTT
TRBD2	TRBJ2-3	NA	TRBV27	CASSFGLAGERDTQYF	TGTGCCAGCAGTTTCGGGCTAGCGGGAGAGAGAGATACGCAGTATTTT
NA	TRBJ2-2	NA	TRBV7-6	CASSLNTGELFF	TGTGCCAGCAGCTTAAACACCGGGGAGCTGTTTTTT
TRBD1	TRBJ2-5	NA	TRBV9	CASSAARTGGAYQETQYF	TGTGCCAGCAGCGCCGCCCGAACAGGGGGCGCGTACCAAGAGACCCAGTACTTC
NA	TRBJ2-5	NA	TRBV27	CASSLNIGDFFTGAQYF	TGTGCCAGCAGTTTAAATATCGGGGACTTCTTTACTGGGGCCCAGTACTTC
TRBD1	TRBJ1-5	NA	TRBV28	CASALQGGSNQPQHF	TGTGCCAGCGCACTACAGGGGGGCAGCAATCAGCCCCAGCATTTT
NA	TRBJ2-5	NA	TRBV7-9	CASSLGSQETQYF	TGTGCCAGCAGCTTGGGATCACAAGAGACCCAGTACTTC
TRBD2	TRBJ2-2	NA	TRBV19	CASSWDSGRYFTGELFF	TGTGCCAGTAGTTGGGATAGCGGGAGGTATTTCACCGGGGAGCTGTTTTTT
NA	TRBJ2-2	NA	TRBV7-9	CASSLTGELFF	TGTGCCAGCAGCCTCACCGGGGAGCTGTTTTTT
TRBD2	TRBJ2-7	NA	TRBV10-3	CAIARDYLYEQYF	TGTGCCATCGCCCGGGACTACCTTTACGAGCAGTACTTC
NA	TRBJ2-2	NA	TRBV19	CASEWGHPSDTGELFF	TGTGCCAGCGAGTGGGGACATCCATCGGACACCGGGGAGCTGTTTTTT
NA	TRBJ2-1	NA	TRBV28	CASSLSASLPAYNEQFF	TGTGCCAGCAGTTTGTCGGCCAGTCTTCCCGCCTACAATGAGCAGTTCTTC
TRBD2	TRBJ2-7	NA	TRBV10-3	CASSYAGGPSEQYF	TGTGCCAGCAGTTACGCGGGAGGGCCCTCCGAGCAGTACTTC
TRBD2	TRBJ2-5	NA	TRBV6-5	CASNSRAGWETQYF	TGTGCCAGCAATTCGCGAGCGGGATGGGAGACCCAGTACTTC
TRBD1	TRBJ2-7	NA	TRBV7-9	CASSSTGNEQYF	TGTGCCAGCAGCTCGACAGGGAACGAGCAGTACTTC
TRBD2	TRBJ2-1	NA	TRBV27	CASSLSASGSANEQFF	TGTGCCAGCAGTTTATCAGCTAGCGGGAGCGCCAATGAGCAGTTCTTC
NA	TRBJ1-5	NA	TRBV4-2	CASSQGQVGSNQPQHF	TGTGCCAGCAGCCAAGGGCAGGTTGGAAGCAATCAGCCCCAGCATTTT
NA	TRBJ2-1	NA	TRBV29-1	CSGRENEQFF	TGCAGCGGAAGGGAAAATGAGCAGTTCTTC
NA	TRBJ2-7	NA	TRBV28	CASSPGTLAESSYEQYF	TGTGCCAGCAGTCCCGGGACTTTAGCGGAAAGCTCCTACGAGCAGTACTTC
TRBD2	TRBJ2-7	NA	TRBV6-5	CASSRLAGSYEQYF	TGTGCCAGCAGCAGACTAGCGGGAAGCTACGAGCAGTACTTC
NA	TRBJ1-4	once	TRBV7-9	CASSLFGWGRPNEKLFF	TGTGCCAGCAGCTTATTCGGCTGGGGGCGGCCTAATGAAAAACTGTTTTTT
NA	TRBJ1-1	NA	TRBV19	CASSGGDNMNTEAFF	TGTGCCAGTAGTGGCGGGGATAATATGAACACTGAAGCTTTCTTT
NA	TRBJ2-7	NA	TRBV6-5	CASSYTGPTYEQYF	TGTGCCAGCAGTTACACCGGGCCTACCTACGAGCAGTACTTC
TRBD2	TRBJ2-1	once	TRBV19	CASSMTVSGRGEQFF	TGTGCCAGTAGTATGACGGTTAGCGGGAGGGGGGAGCAGTTCTTC
NA	TRBJ1-4	once	TRBV19	CASSWLNEKLFF	TGTGCCAGTTCATGGCTTAATGAAAAACTGTTTTTT
NA	TRBJ2-3	NA	TRBV5-1	CASRSGGNSDTQYF	TGCGCCAGCCGCTCGGGCGGCAATTCAGATACGCAGTATTTT
NA	TRBJ2-3	NA	TRBV2	CATRIEGSTDTQYF	TGTGCCACCAGGATTGAGGGTAGCACAGATACGCAGTATTTT
TRBD2	TRBJ2-2	NA	TRBV2	CASSESSGSSRTGELFF	TGTGCCAGCAGTGAATCCAGCGGGAGTTCTCGCACCGGGGAGCTGTTTTTT
TRBD1	TRBJ1-1	NA	TRBV27	CASSLLTGGLTEAFF	TGTGCCAGCAGTTTATTGACAGGGGGCCTGACTGAAGCTTTCTTT
TRBD2	TRBJ2-7	NA	TRBV28	CASESGTYEQYF	TGTGCCAGCGAAAGCGGGACCTACGAGCAGTACTTC
NA	TRBJ1-2	NA	TRBV5-8	CASSSYEGTHGYTF	TGTGCCAGCAGCTCTTATGAGGGCACACATGGCTACACCTTC
TRBD2	TRBJ2-5	NA	TRBV29-1	CSAGLPGLAYQETQYF	TGCAGCGCCGGTCTCCCGGGACTAGCGTACCAAGAGACCCAGTACTTC
TRBD1	TRBJ2-3	NA	TRBV25-1	CASNTRTGPADTQYF	TGTGCCAGCAATACAAGGACAGGTCCGGCAGATACGCAGTATTTT
TRBD2	TRBJ2-6	NA	TRBV5-6	CASVLRGLAGNGANVLTF	TGTGCCAGCGTGTTGAGGGGACTAGCGGGAAATGGGGCCAACGTCCTGACTTTC
NA	TRBJ1-1	NA	TRBV27	CASSLPGNTEAFF	TGTGCCAGCAGTTTGCCGGGGAACACTGAAGCTTTCTTT
NA	TRBJ2-7	NA	TRBV6-5	CASSSQSYEQYF	TGTGCCAGCAGTAGCCAAAGTTACGAGCAGTACTTC
NA	TRBJ1-1	NA	TRBV9	CASSVVGSDSIGTEAFF	TGTGCCAGCAGCGTAGTAGGATCGGACAGCATCGGCACTGAAGCTTTCTTT
TRBD2	TRBJ2-1	NA	TRBV19	CASSAGGKQFF	TGTGCCAGTTCGGCGGGAGGCAAGCAGTTCTTC
NA	TRBJ2-5	NA	TRBV27	CASSFGPEGETQYF	TGTGCCAGCAGTTTTGGGCCCGAAGGAGAGACCCAGTACTTC
NA	TRBJ1-3	NA	TRBV27	CASSPLDSGNTIYF	TGTGCCAGCAGTCCGTTGGACTCTGGAAACACCATATATTTT
NA	TRBJ1-1	NA	TRBV5-6	CASSLAPGWNTEAFF	TGTGCCAGCAGCTTGGCACCGGGCTGGAACACTGAAGCTTTCTTT
NA	TRBJ1-6	NA	TRBV5-1	CASSLGRRDSPLHF	TGCGCCAGCAGCTTGGGACGCCGAGATTCACCCCTCCACTTT
NA	TRBJ1-2	once	TRBV6-1	CASSDPPSGNYGYTF	TGTGCCAGCAGTGACCCCCCTTCGGGAAACTATGGCTACACCTTC
NA	TRBJ1-5	NA	TRBV18	CASSPGRESNQPQHF	TGTGCCAGCTCACCCGGCAGAGAGAGCAATCAGCCCCAGCATTTT
NA	TRBJ1-2	NA	TRBV29-1	CSVLGDGAGRSYGYTF	TGCAGCGTTTTGGGCGACGGGGCAGGTCGGTCCTATGGCTACACCTTC
NA	TRBJ2-3	NA	TRBV2	CASSPLILFSDF	TGTGCCAGCAGCCCCCTCATCCTATTTTCGGATTTT
TRBD1	TRBJ1-1	NA	TRBV29-1	CSARTGGTEAFF	TGCAGCGCCCGGACAGGAGGGACTGAAGCTTTCTTT
TRBD2	TRBJ2-7	NA	TRBV19	CASSTAGLAGAYEQYF	TGTGCCAGTAGTACCGCGGGACTAGCGGGGGCCTACGAGCAGTACTTC
TRBD1	TRBJ2-7	NA	TRBV5-1	CASRPKGTGLDEQYF	TGCGCCAGCAGGCCCAAGGGGACAGGGCTGGACGAGCAGTACTTC
NA	TRBJ1-1	NA	TRBV6-4	CASSDSREGKPFF	TGTGCCAGCAGTGACTCGAGAGAGGGGAAACCTTTCTTT
TRBD1	TRBJ1-1	NA	TRBV19	CASSIGDRGLTEAFF	TGTGCCAGTAGTATTGGGGACAGAGGGTTAACTGAAGCTTTCTTT
NA	TRBJ1-5	NA	TRBV19	CASSIGTGQGWVQPQHF	TGTGCCAGTAGTATAGGCACTGGGCAGGGGTGGGTACAGCCCCAGCATTTT